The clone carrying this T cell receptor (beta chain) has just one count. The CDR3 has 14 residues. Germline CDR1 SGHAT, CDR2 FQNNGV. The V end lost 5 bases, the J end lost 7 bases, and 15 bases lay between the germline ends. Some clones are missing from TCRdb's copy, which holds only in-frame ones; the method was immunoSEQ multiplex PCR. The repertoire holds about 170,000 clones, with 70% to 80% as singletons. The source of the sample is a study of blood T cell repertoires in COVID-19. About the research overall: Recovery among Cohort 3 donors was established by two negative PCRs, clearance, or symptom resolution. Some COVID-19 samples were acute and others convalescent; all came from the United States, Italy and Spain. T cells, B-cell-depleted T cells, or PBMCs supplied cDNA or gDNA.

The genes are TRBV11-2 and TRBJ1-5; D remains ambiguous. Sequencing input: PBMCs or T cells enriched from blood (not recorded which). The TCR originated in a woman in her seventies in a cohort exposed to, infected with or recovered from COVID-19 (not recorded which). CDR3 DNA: TGTGCCAGCAGCCCGTCCGGGGTGTCCCAGCCCCAGCATTTT. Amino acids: CASSPSGVSQPQHF. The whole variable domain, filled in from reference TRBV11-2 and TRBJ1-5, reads EAGVAQSPRYKIIEKRQSVAFWCNPISGHATLYWYQQILGQGPKLLIQFQNNGVVDDSQLPKDRFSAERLKGVDSTLKIQPAKLEDSAVYLCASSPSGVSQPQHFGDGTRLSIL.